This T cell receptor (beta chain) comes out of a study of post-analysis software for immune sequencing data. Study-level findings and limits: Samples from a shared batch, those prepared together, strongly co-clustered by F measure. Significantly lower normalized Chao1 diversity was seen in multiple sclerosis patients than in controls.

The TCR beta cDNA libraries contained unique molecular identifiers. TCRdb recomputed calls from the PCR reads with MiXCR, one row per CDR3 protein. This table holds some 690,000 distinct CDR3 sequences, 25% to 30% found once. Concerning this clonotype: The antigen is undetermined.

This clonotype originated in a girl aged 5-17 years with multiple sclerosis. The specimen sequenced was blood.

Here the CDR3 DNA reads TGTGCCAGCGAAGGCGGGAGGCCGATCTACAATGAGCAGTTCTTC. It specifies CASEGGRPIYNEQFF. The rearrangement uses TRBV6-2 or TRBV6-3 and TRBJ2-1; TRBD2 aligns across 8 bases. Germline trimming cut 8 bases from V and 3 bases from J; bases unmatched to any gene: 9. This CDR3 comprises 15 residues. Germline loops: CDR1 MNHEY, CDR2 SVGEGT.